This T cell receptor beta chain was recorded in a study of blood T cell repertoires in COVID-19 (dated by TCRdb to about 2020). Some background on the complete study: Samples covering the acute and convalescent phases of COVID-19 were provided by collaborators in the United States, Italy and Spain. The repertoires were released in a freely available public database meant as a resource for research on the immune response to SARS-CoV-2. Subjects who had been exposed to COVID-19, were actively infected with it, or had recovered from it provided the deeply sampled blood TCRbeta repertoires that made up the dataset. The material from the prospective study consisted of cDNA or gDNA derived from T cells, B-cell-depleted T cells, or PBMCs. Sample metadata almost always included a de-identified subject ID, COVID-19 status, age in years and sex. Samples were obtained from the ongoing ImmuneRACE study (first 160 participants) and from roughly 1,300 subjects provided by 6 global collaborators. Where available, HLA class I and class II types were obtained from metadata supplied by the sample provider rather than from assay-based typing.

Collaborating institutions collected whole blood in K2EDTA tubes following their own protocols. For TCRbeta analysis, collaborator samples were shipped as frozen whole blood, as isolated PBMCs, or as DNA extracted from either sample type. Inclusive of the bounding cysteine and phenylalanine, the CDR3 is 17 residues long. The entry retains the CDR3 DNA only, 51 bases that are in frame from base 1. Relative to germline, V is missing 5 bases and J is missing 4 bases, with 14 bases of the junction outside any gene match. Sequences MNHEY (CDR1) and SVGEGT (CDR2) are obtained from the germline V gene. What the work shows at the level of the full study, not this receptor alone: The quantity of clinical and demographic metadata differed by source and by participant and was supplied without curation.

In regard to this clone: Which antigen it targets is not known. No quality values exist for individual bases; no much larger clone is one base distant.

The immunoSEQ Assay, a bias-controlled multiplex PCR, was used to amplify TCRbeta CDR3 regions from genomic DNA. Processing in the source paper ran as follows. The number of nucleated cells in each sample was estimated by amplification of reference gene primers within the assay. To quantify the absolute abundance of each unique TCRbeta CDR3 rearrangement, sequence reads were collapsed and filtered. For each sample, productive Simpson clonality was calculated by taking the square root of Simpson's diversity index across productive rearrangements. This immuneACCESS table, as held by TCRdb, lists in-frame sequences with V and J called but not all clones. Of the missing ones, under half trace to an unresolved V gene in checked studies; the others have no known cause. From that table come the V and J calls and clone size; the DNA was used to work out D and trimming. A total of about 51,000 clones appear in this sample, approximately 85% of them only once. The ten most abundant clones make up 11% to 15% of the sample.

Material: peripheral blood. The TCR was taken from a human donor with acute or convalescent COVID-19. The donor label of this sample is uncertain. Here the chain combines TRBV6-2 or TRBV6-3 and TRBJ2-1, with 7 junctional bases fitting TRBD2. The CDR3 reads as follows: CASSQDLAEHQYNEQFF. The nucleotides are TGTGCCAGCAGTCAAGATCTAGCGGAGCACCAATACAATGAGCAGTTCTTC.